What follows describes a single T cell receptor (beta chain). Its antigen is not identified. The record originates from a study of cytomegalovirus exposure and HLA in healthy donors. Findings of the study overall: Later, an analysis showed that TCR beta chains associated with HLA were more clonally expanded than others that were equally common. Presence/absence analyses supposed approximately even sequencing depth among donors. In a later analysis, V- and J-gene trimming of beta chains associated with a DCLRE1C missense variant, replicated independently.

There are 13 residues in the CDR3. Looked up from germline, CDR1 is MDHEN and CDR2 is SYDVKM. V dropped 6 bases and J dropped 4 bases, with 10 bases sitting between them. The PCR had 60 Vbeta and 13 Jbeta primers. TCRdb's copy holds only in-frame clones and misses some; the assay was immunoSEQ multiplex PCR. The data hold about 160,000 clones, with approximately 80% observed a single time. The sample was PBMCs. J is TRBJ1-5 and V is TRBV28; D is unresolved. The clonotype comes from a man between 45 and 60 years old in good health and CMV-seropositive. CDR3 protein: CASSPTGNQPQHF. CDR3 coding DNA: TGTGCCAGCAGCCCGACCGGGAATCAGCCCCAGCATTTT.